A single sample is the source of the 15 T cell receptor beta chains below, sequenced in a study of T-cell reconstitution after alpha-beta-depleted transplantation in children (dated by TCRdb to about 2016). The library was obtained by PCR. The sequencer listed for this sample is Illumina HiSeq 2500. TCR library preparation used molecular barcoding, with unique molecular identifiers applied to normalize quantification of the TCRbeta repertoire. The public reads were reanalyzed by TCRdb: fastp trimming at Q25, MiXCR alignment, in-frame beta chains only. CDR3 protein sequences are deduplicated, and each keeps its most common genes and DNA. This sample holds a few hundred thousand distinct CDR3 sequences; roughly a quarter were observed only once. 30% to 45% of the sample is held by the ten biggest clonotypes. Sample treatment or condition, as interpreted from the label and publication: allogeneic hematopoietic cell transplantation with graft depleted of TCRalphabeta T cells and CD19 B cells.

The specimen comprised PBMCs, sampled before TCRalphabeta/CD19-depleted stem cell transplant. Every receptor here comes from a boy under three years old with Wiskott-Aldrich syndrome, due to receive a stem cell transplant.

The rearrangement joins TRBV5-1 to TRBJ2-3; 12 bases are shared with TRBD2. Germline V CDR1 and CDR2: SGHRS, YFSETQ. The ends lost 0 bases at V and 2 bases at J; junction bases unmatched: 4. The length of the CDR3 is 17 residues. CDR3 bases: TGCGCCAGCAGCTTGGCACTAGCGGGAGGTATCACAGATACGCAGTATTTT. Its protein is CASSLALAGGITDTQYF. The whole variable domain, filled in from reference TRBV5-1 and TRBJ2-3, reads KAGVTQTPRYLIKTRGQQVTLSCSPISGHRSVSWYQQTPGQGLQFLFEYFSETQRNKGNFPGRFSGRQFSNSRSEMNVSTLELGDSALYLCASSLALAGGITDTQYFGPGTRLTVL.

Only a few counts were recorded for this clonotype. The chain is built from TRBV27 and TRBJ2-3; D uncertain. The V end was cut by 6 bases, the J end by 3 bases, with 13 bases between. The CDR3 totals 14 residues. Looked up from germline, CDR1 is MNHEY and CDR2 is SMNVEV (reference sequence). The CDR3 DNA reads TGTGCCAGCAGGCTGGCATCGAGGACAGATACGCAGTATTTT. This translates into CASRLASRTDTQYF.

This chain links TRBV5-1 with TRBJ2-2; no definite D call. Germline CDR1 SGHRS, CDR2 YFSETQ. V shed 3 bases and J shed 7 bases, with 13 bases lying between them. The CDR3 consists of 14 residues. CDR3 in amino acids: CASSSVRFNGELFF. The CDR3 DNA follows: TGCGCCAGCAGCTCCGTTCGGTTCAACGGGGAGCTGTTTTTT.

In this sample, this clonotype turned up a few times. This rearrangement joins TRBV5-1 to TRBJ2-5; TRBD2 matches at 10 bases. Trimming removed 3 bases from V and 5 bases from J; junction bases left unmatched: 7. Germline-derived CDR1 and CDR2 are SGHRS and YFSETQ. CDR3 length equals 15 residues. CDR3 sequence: CASSSQRGGTETQYF. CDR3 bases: TGCGCCAGCAGCTCCCAGCGGGGGGGGACTGAGACCCAGTACTTC.

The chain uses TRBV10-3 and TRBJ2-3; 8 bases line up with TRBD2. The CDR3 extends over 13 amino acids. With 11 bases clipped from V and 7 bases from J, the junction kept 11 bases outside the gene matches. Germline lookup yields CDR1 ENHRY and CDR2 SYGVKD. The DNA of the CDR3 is TGTGCCTCCGGGCTAGCGGGTTCGCATACGCAGTATTTT. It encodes CASGLAGSHTQYF.

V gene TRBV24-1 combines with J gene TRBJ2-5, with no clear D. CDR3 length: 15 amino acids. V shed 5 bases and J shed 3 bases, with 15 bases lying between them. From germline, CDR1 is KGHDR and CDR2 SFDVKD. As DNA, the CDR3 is TGTGCCACCAGTGCTCCTCGGCCCAGCGAAGAGACCCAGTACTTC. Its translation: CATSAPRPSEETQYF.

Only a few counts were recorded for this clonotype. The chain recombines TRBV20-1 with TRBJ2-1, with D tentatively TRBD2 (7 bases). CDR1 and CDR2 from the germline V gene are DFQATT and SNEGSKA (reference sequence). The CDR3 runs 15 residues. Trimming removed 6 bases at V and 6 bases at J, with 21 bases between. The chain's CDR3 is CSALKGGRALNEQFF. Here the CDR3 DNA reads TGCAGTGCCCTGAAGGGGGGGAGGGCCCTCAATGAGCAGTTCTTC.

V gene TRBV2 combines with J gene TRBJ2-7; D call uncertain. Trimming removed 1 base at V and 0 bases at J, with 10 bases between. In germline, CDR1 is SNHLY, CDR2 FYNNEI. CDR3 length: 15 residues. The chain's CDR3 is CASSEVKRISYEQYF. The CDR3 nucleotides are TGTGCCAGCAGTGAAGTAAAACGGATCTCCTACGAGCAGTACTTC.

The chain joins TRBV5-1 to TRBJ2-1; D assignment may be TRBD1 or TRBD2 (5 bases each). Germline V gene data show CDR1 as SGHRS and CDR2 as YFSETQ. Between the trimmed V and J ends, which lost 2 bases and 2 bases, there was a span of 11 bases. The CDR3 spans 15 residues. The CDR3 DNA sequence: TGCGCCAGCAGCTTTATGGGGGAGACCTACAATGAGCAGTTCTTC. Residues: CASSFMGETYNEQFF.

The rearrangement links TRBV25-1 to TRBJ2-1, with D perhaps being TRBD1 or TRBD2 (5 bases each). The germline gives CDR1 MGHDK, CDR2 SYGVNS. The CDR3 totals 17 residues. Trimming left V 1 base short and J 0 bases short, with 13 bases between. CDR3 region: CASSEFNGAGSYNEQFF. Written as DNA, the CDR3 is TGTGCCAGCAGTGAATTTAATGGGGCGGGCTCCTACAATGAGCAGTTCTTC. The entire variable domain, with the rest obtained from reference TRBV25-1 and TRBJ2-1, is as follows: EADIYQTPRYLVIGTGKKITLECSQTMGHDKMYWYQQDPGMELHLIHYSYGVNSTEKGDLSSESTVSRIRTEHFPLTLESARPSHTSQYLCASSEFNGAGSYNEQFFGPGTRLTVL.

The CDR3 bases are TGTGCCAGCAGTTTAGAAGATAGCACAGATACGCAGTATTTT. Translation: CASSLEDSTDTQYF. V is TRBV27 and J is TRBJ2-3; D is uncertain. The length of the CDR3 is 14 residues. Germline values: CDR1 MNHEY, CDR2 SMNVEV (reference sequence). Trimming shortened V by 2 bases and J by 0 bases, and 6 bases separated the two germline ends.

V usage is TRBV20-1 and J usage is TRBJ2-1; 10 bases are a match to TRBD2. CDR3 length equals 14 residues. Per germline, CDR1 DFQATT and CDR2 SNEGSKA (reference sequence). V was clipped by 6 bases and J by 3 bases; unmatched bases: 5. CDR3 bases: TGCAGTGCGGAAGGACTAGCGGTCTACAATGAGCAGTTCTTC. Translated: CSAEGLAVYNEQFF.

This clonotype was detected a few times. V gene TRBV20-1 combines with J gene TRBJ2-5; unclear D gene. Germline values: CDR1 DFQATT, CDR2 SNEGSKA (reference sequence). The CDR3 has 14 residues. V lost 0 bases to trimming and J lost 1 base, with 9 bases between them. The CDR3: CSARDLPVQETQYF. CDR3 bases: TGCAGTGCTAGAGATTTACCGGTCCAAGAGACCCAGTACTTC.

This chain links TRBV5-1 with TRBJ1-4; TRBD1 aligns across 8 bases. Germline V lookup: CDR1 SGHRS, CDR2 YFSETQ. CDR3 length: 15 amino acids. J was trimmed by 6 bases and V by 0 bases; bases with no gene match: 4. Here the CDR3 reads CASSLGTGTYEKLFF. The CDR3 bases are TGCGCCAGCAGCTTGGGGACAGGGACGTATGAAAAACTGTTTTTT.

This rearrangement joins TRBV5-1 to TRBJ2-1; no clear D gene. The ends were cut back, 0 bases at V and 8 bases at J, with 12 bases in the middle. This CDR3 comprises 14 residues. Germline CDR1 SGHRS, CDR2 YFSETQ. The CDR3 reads CASSLETLRYEQFF. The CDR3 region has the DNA TGCGCCAGCAGCTTGGAGACCCTCCGTTATGAGCAGTTCTTC.